Detailed here is one T cell receptor (beta chain). The CDR3 loop spans 17 amino acids. The germline CDR1 and CDR2 sequences are LNHDA and SQIVND (reference sequence). J lost 0 bases, V lost 7 bases, and 12 bases had no gene match. The sample comes from a study of T cells in tumors after PD-1 blockade. Some clones are missing from TCRdb's copy, which holds only in-frame ones; the method was immunoSEQ multiplex PCR. The sample carries thousands of clones, 55% to 75% recorded once. The source was tumor tissue, collected before anti-PD-1 treatment. The chain links TRBV19 to TRBJ1-3, with 7 bases that match TRBD1. The receptor's source is a human donor with basal cell carcinoma. CDR3 in amino acids: CASTAQNRGRSGNTIYF. The CDR3 DNA follows: TGTGCCAGTACAGCTCAGAACAGGGGCCGCTCTGGAAACACCATATATTTT.